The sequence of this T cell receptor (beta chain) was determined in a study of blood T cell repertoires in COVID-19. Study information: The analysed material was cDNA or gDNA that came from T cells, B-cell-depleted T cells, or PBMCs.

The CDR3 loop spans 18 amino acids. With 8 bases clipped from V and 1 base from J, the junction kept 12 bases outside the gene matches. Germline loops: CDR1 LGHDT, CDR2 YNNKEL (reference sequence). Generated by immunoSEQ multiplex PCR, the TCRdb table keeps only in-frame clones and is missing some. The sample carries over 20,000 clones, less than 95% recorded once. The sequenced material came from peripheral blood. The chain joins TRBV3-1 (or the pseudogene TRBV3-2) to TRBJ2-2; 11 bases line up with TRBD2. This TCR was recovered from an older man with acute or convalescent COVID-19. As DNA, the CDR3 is TGTGCCAGCGGGGTGGCTAGCGGGGGGTTTGTGAACACCGGGGAGCTGTTTTTT. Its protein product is CASGVASGGFVNTGELFF.